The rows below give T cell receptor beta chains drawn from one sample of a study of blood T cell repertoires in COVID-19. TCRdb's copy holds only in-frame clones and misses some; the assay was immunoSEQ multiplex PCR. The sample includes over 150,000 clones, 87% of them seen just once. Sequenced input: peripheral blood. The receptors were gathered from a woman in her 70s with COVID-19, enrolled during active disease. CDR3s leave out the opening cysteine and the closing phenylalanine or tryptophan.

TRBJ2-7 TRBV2 ASREDGYAYEQY
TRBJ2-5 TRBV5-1 ASSLDSHRETQY
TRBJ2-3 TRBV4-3 ASSLAGGTTDTQY
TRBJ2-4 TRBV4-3 ASSQDFGGRAKNIQY
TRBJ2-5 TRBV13 ASSSADRGPKTQY
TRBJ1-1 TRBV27 ASMSFTEAF
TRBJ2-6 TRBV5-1 ASSLYSGANVLT
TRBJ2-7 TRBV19 ASSIVGLAGGVYEQY
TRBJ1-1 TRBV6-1 ASSERTFSGSTEAF
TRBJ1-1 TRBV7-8 ASSFRGLEAF
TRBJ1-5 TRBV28 ASSRVSNQPQH
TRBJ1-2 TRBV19 ASSIDPAGGYT
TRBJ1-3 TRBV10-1 ARDYSGNTIY
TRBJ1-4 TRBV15 ATSRDRGVEKLF
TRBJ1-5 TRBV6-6 ASSYRDGYQPQH
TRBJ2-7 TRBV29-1 SVEGLAGGLTSYEQY
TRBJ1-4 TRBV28 ASSIPQGANEKLF
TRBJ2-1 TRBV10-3 AIGRDTGNEQF
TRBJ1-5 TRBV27 ASSLDREQPQH
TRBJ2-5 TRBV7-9 ASSTMGAGDQETQY
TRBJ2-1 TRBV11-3 ASSVGTTNEQF
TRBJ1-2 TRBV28 ATLDTTNYGYT
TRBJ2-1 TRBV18 ASSPRLAGLYNEQF
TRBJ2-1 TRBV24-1 ATSEGGQWSHNEQF
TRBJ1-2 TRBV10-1 ASSETQGTNYGYT
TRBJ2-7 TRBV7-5 ARSTRGTSGEQY
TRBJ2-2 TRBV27 ASISGLALDAGELF
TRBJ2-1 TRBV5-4 ASSLNLRGSSYNEQF
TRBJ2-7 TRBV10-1 ASNGGLAGEGFEQY
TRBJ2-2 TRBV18 ASSPRRDRKAGELF
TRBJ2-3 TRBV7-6 ASSFDRATDTQY
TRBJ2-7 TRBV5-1 ASSLGWDLAGLDEQY
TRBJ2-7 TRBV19 ASSIGGRKSSYEQY
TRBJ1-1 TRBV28 ASSAPGTANTEAF
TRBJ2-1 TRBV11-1 ASSLSQGAFNEQF
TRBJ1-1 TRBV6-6 ASSPRTGDTEAF
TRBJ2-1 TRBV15 ATRSRLDSNNEQF
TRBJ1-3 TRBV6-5 ASRQSLGNTIY
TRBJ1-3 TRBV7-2 ASSSNRVASGNTIY
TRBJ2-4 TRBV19 ASSIGWRAAKNIQY
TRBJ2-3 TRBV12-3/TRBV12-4 ASGTGGGTQY
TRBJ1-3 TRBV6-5 ASSREGDSSTIY
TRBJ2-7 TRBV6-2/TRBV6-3 ASSYSAQLADPYEQY
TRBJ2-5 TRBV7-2 ASSPLGLAGAETQY
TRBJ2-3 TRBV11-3 ASSLAAGADTQY
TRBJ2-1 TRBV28 ASSFDGNPYNEQF
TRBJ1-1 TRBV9 ASSVVGAPNTEAF
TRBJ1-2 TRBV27 ASSSLTGDRSKEGYT
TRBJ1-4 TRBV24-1 ATIWWDTENEKLF
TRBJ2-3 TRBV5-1 ASSLGWTSSGDTQY
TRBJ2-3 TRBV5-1 ASKGQGSTDTQY
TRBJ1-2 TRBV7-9 ASNPGGANYGYT
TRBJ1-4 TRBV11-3 ASSLGSDSFATNEKLF
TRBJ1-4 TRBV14 ASSRASATNEKLF
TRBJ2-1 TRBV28 ASSTSWGRLYNEQF
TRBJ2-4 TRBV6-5 ASSYFIQGVNIQY
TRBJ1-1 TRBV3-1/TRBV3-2 ASSQGLRTNTEAF